This T cell receptor (beta chain) appears in the sequencing data of a study of T cell repertoires in cytomegalovirus infection. Study at large: Shared public TCR beta signatures pointed to both CMV infection and a matching HLA type.

The CDR3 length is 15 residues. From germline, CDR1 is MNHEY and CDR2 SVGEGT. V was pared by 2 bases and J by 0 bases, with 5 bases between. This clonotype showed up many times. What it binds is not known. Study results and limitations: Pooled public TCR beta family frequency picked out CMV carriers with the relevant HLA.

One entry per CDR3 protein results from TCRdb running MiXCR on the reads. This sample has over 40,000 distinct CDR3 sequences, with about 21% found just once. The chain is built from TRBV6-2 or TRBV6-3 and TRBJ2-6; D call uncertain. This TCR was sampled from a human donor in good health (CMV status not recorded). Some clones in this sample may be carry-over from other donors' samples. Sequences were derived from CD8+ T cells from cultured PBMCs, sampled from culture after CMV antigen stimulation. CDR3 region: CASSYDNSGANVLTF. Here the CDR3 DNA reads TGTGCCAGCAGTTACGACAACTCTGGGGCCAACGTCCTGACTTTC.